The clone carrying this T cell receptor beta chain was counted at least ten times. The antigen remains unidentified. V lost 0 bases and J 5 bases, leaving 16 bases between the germline ends. This CDR3 has 16 amino acids. Germline values: CDR1 SGDLS, CDR2 YYNGEE. The data stem from a study of neurological immune-mediated disorders. Study-wide findings and caveats: None of the CDR3 amino acid sequences found in expanded clones was shared across subjects. This suggests that the TCR-beta repertoires were private in all groups. The greatest TCR clonal expansion occurred in HTLV-1-associated myelopathy and the least in multiple sclerosis, which fell below healthy controls.

MiXCR, applied by TCRdb to the 5' RACE reads, yields one record per CDR3 protein. This sample has under 60,000 distinct CDR3 sequences, with around 5.3% found just once. This chain uses TRBV9 with TRBJ2-3, with D unclear. This sequence originates from a woman aged 18-29 years with multiple sclerosis. Sequencing was done on a sample of CD4+ T cells from blood. Here the CDR3 DNA reads TGTGCCAGCAGCGTAGGGCCCGGTGCGGAGAGAGATACGCAGTATTTT. Amino acid sequence: CASSVGPGAERDTQYF.